This TCR beta chain was obtained from a study of T-cell reconstitution after alpha-beta-depleted transplantation in children. Study-wide results and limits: By one year post-transplant, T-cell counts and diversity largely arose from T cells that were newly produced. Reportedly, only several hundred clones from non-depleted graft cells drove alpha-beta T-cell counts at about two months. There were some patients whose high TCRbeta diversity at day 60 came from surviving recipient T cells and thymic progenitors.

Remarks on this clonotype: What it binds is not known.

CDR1 SGHTA and CDR2 FQGNSA come from the germline V gene. The CDR3 extends over 15 amino acids. Between the trimmed V and J ends, which lost 5 bases and 7 bases, there was a span of 21 bases. TCRbeta library preparation incorporated unique molecular identifiers. TCRdb itself ran the PCR reads through MiXCR, one entry per CDR3 protein. The top ten clones hold 2.2% of a sample with 500,000 to 750,000 distinct CDR3 sequences, approximately 13% of them seen once. The chain couples TRBV7-2 to TRBJ2-7; tentatively, D is TRBD1 or TRBD2 (5 bases each). The sequence was obtained from a male patient aged 5 to 17 who had a stem cell transplant for acute myeloid leukemia, so the T cells may come from the graft donor. Material: PBMCs, mostly from graft donor cells, obtained 360 days after TCRalphabeta/CD19-depleted stem cell transplant. CDR3 bases: TGTGCCAGCAGCCCCGGGACCGCCTTAGATTGGGAGCAGTACTTC. Translation: CASSPGTALDWEQYF.